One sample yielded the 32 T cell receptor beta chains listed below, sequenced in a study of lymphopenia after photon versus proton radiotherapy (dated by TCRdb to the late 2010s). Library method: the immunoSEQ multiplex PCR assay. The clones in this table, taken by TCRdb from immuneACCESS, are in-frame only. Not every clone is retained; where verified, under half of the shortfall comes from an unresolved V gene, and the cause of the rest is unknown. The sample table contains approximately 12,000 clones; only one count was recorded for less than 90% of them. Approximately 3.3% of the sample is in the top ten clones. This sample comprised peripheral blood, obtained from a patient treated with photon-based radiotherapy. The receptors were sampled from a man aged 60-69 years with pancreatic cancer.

The CDR3 region has the DNA TGTGCCAGTTTGGGTTCGGTGAAAACTGAGTTGAGGTTCCCTCGCGAGCAGTACTTC. Translated: CASLGSVKTELRFPREQYF. V usage is TRBV7-5 and J usage is TRBJ2-7; TRBD2 reflects the table's D call only, with no check against the DNA. TRBV7-5 counts as a pseudogene. The CDR3 spans 19 residues.

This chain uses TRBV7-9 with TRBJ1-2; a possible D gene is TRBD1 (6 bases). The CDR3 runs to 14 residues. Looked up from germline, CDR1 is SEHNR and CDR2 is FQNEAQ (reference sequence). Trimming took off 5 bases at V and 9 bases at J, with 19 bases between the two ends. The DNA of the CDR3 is TGTGCCAGCAGCGCGGCCGGGGGGCAGGGAAGCTACACCTTC. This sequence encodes CASSAAGGQGSYTF.

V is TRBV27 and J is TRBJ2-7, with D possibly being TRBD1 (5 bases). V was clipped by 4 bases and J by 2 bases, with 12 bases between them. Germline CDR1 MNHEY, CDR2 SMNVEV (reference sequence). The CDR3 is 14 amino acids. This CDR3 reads CASSYRTQTYEQYF. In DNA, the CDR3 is TGTGCCAGCAGTTACAGGACACAGACCTACGAGCAGTACTTC.

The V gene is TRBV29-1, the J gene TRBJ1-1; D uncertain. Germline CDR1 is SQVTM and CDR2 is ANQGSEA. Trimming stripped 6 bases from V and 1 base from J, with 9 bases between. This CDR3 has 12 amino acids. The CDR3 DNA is TGCAGCGTGGTACCGAAGAACACTGAAGCTTTCTTT. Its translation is CSVVPKNTEAFF.

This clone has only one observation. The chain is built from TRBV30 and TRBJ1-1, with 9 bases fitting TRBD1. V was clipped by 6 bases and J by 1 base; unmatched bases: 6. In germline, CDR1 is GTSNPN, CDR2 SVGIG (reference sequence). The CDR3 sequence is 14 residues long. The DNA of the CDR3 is TGTGCCTGCCCTTCGACAGGGGGGAACACTGAAGCTTTCTTT. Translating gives CACPSTGGNTEAFF.

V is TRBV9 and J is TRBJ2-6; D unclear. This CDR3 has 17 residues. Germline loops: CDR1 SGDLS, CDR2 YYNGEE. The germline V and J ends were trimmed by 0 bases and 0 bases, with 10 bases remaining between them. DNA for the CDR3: TGTGCCAGCAGCGTAGCAGGCGGTTACTCTGGGGCCAACGTCCTGACTTTC. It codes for CASSVAGGYSGANVLTF.

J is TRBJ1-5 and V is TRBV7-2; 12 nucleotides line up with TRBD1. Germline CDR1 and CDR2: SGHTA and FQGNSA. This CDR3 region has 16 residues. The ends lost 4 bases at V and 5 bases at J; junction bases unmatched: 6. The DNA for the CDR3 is TGTGCCAGCAGCTCCGGGACAGGGGGCTTTTATCAGCCCCAGCATTTT. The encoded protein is CASSSGTGGFYQPQHF. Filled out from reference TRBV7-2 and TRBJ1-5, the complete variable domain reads GAGVSQSPSNKVTEKGKDVELRCDPISGHTALYWYRQSLGQGLEFLIYFQGNSAPDKSGLPSDRFSAERTGGSVSTLTIQRTQQEDSAVYLCASSSGTGGFYQPQHFGDGTRLSIL.

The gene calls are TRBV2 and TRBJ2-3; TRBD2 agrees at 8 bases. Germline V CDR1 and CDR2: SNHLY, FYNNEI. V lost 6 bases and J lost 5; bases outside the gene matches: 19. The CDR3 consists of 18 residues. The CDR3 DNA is TGTGCCAGCAGCCCCCTGGGGCGGGGGGCAGGTCGTCAAGATACGCAGTATTTT. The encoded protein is CASSPLGRGAGRQDTQYF.

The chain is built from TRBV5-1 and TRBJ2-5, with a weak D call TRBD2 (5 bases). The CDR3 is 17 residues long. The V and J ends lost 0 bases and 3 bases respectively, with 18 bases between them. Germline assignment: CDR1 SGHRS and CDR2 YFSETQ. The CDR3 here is CASSLASLSGRKETQYF. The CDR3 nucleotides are TGCGCCAGCAGCTTGGCAAGCCTTTCGGGGAGAAAAGAGACCCAGTACTTC.

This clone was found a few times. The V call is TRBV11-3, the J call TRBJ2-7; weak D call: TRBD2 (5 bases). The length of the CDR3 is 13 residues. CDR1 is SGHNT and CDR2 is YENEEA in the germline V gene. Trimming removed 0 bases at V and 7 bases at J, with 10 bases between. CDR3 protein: CASSLDPTGEQYF. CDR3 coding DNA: TGTGCCAGCAGCTTAGATCCCACGGGGGAGCAGTACTTC.

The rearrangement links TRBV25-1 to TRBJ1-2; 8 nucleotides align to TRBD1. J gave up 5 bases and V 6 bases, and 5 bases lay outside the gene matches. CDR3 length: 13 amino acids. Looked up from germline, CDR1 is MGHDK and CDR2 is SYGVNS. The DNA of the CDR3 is TGTGCCAGCAGGCAGGGGGCTGGATATGGCTACACCTTC. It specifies CASRQGAGYGYTF.

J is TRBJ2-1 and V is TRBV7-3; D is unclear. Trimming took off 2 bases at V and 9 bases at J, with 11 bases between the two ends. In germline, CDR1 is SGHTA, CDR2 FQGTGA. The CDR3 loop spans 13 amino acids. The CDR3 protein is CASSLWGPAEQFF. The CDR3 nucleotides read TGTGCCAGCAGCTTATGGGGTCCTGCTGAGCAGTTCTTC.

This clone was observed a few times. In DNA, the CDR3 is TGCAGCGTGACAGGGGGATCGGAAAACATTCAGTACTTC. Residues: CSVTGGSENIQYF. V and J are TRBV29-1 and TRBJ2-4, with 9 bases matching TRBD1. The junction had 5 bases not matched to a gene; V was cut back by 6 bases and J by 5 bases. CDR3 length: 13 residues. CDR1 is SQVTM, CDR2 ANQGSEA, per germline.

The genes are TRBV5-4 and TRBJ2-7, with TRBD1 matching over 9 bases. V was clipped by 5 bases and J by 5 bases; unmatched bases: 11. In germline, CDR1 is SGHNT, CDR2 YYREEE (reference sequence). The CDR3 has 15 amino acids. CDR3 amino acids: CASRSGTGIWDEQYF. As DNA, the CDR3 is TGTGCCAGCAGGTCCGGGACAGGGATCTGGGACGAGCAGTACTTC.

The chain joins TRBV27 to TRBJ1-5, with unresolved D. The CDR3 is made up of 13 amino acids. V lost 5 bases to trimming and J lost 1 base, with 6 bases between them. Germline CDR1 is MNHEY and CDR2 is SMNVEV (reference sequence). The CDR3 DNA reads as TGTGCCAGCAGTACTTTGAGCAATCAGCCCCAGCATTTT. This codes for CASSTLSNQPQHF.

The CDR3 loop is CASSPTRQKYGYTF. CDR3 coding DNA: TGTGCCAGCTCACCGACCAGGCAGAAATATGGCTACACCTTC. V gene TRBV18 combines with J gene TRBJ1-2; the D is unclear. The CDR3 consists of 14 residues. Per germline, CDR1 KGHSH and CDR2 LQKENI. V lost 3 bases and J lost 5, with 13 bases in between.

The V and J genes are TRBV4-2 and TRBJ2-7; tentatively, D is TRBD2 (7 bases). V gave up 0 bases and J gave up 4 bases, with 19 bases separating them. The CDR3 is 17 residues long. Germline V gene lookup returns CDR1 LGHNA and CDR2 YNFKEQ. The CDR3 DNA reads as TGTGCCAGCAGCCAAGATAGGGGGGGCGTAATGAGGTACGAGCAGTACTTC. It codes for CASSQDRGGVMRYEQYF.

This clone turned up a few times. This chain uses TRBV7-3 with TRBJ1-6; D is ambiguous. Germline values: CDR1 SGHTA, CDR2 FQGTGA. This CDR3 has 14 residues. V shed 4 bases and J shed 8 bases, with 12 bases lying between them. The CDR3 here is CASSYRGVDSPLHF. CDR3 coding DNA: TGTGCCAGCAGCTACCGAGGAGTGGATTCACCCCTCCACTTT.

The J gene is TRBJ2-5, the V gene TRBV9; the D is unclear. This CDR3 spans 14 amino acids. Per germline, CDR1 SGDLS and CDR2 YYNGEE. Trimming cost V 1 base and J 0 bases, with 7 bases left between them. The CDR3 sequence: CASSVIGNQETQYF. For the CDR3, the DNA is TGTGCCAGCAGCGTAATAGGGAACCAAGAGACCCAGTACTTC.

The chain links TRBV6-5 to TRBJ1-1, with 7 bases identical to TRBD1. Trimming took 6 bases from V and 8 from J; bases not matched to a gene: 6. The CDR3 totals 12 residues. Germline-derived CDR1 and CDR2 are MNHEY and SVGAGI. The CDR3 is CASRFRDREAFF. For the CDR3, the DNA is TGTGCCAGCAGGTTTAGGGACAGAGAAGCTTTCTTT.

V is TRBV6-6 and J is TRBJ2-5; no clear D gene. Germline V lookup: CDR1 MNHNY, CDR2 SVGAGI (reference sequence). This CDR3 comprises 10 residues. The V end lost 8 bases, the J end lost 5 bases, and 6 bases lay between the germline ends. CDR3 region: CASALETQYF. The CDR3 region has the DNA TGTGCCAGCGCCCTGGAGACCCAGTACTTC.

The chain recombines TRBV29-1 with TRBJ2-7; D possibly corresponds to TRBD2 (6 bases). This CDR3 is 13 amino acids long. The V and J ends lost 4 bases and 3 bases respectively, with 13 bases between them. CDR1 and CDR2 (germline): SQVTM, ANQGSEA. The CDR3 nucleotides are TGCAGCGTTGGGGGGGACGGTCGCTACGAGCAGTACTTC. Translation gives CSVGGDGRYEQYF.

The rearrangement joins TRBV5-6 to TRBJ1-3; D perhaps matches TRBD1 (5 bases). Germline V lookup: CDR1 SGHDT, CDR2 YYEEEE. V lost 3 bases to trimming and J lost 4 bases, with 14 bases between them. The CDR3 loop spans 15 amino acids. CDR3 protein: CASSSLTAYGNTIYF. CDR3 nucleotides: TGTGCCAGCAGCTCTCTGACAGCCTACGGAAACACCATATATTTT.

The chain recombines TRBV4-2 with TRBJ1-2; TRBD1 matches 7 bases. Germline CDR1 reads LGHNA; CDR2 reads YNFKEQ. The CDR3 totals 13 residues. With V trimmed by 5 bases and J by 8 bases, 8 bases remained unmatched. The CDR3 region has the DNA TGTGCCAGCAGCTTTCTGACAGGGCCAGGCTACACCTTC. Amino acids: CASSFLTGPGYTF.

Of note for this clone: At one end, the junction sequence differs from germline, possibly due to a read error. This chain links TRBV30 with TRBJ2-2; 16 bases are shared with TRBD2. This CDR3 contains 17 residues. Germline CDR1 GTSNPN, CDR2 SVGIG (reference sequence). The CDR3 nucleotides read TGTGCCTGGTACGGGACTAGCGGGGGGGCGGAGCACCGGGGAGCTGTTTTT. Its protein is CAWYGTSGGAEHRGAVF.

The CDR3 protein is CASSKETGVIPNTGELFF. The CDR3 nucleotides read TGTGCCAGCAGCAAAGAGACAGGGGTAATACCGAACACCGGGGAGCTGTTTTTT. The chain is built from TRBV5-4 and TRBJ2-2, with 8 bases that match TRBD1. Germline V gene data show CDR1 as SGHNT and CDR2 as YYREEE (reference sequence). The CDR3 runs 18 residues. Trimming at V came to 4 bases and at J to 0 bases, leaving 11 bases not matched to a gene.

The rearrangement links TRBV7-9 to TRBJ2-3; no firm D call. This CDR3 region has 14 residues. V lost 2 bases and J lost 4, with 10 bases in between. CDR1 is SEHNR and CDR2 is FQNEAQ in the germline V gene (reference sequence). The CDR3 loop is CASSLNRSPDTQYF. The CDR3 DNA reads TGTGCCAGCAGCTTAAATCGTAGCCCAGATACGCAGTATTTT.

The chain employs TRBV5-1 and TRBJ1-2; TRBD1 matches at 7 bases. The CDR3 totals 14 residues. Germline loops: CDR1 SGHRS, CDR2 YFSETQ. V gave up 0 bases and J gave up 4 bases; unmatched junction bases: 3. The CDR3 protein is CASSLEGGVYGYTF. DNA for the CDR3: TGCGCCAGCAGCTTGGAAGGGGGCGTCTATGGCTACACCTTC. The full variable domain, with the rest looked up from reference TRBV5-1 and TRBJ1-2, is KAGVTQTPRYLIKTRGQQVTLSCSPISGHRSVSWYQQTPGQGLQFLFEYFSETQRNKGNFPGRFSGRQFSNSRSEMNVSTLELGDSALYLCASSLEGGVYGYTFGSGTRLTVV.

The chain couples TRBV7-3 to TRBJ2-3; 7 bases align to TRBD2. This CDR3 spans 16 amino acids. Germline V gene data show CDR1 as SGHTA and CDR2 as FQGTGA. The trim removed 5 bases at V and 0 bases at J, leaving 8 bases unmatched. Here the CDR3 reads CASSPIAGASTDTQYF. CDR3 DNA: TGTGCCAGCAGCCCCATAGCGGGCGCGAGCACAGATACGCAGTATTTT.

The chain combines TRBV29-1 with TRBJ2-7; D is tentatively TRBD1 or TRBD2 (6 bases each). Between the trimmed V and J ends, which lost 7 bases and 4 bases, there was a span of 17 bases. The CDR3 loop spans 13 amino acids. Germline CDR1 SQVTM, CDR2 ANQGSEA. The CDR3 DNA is TGCAGCGGTTCTGTCGGGGGCGGTTACGAGCAGTACTTC. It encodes CSGSVGGGYEQYF.

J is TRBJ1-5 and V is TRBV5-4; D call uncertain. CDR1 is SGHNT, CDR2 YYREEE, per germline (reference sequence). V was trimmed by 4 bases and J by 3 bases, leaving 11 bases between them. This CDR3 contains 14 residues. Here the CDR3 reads CASSRTPNNQPQHF. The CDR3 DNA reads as TGTGCCAGCAGCCGGACCCCCAACAATCAGCCCCAGCATTTT.

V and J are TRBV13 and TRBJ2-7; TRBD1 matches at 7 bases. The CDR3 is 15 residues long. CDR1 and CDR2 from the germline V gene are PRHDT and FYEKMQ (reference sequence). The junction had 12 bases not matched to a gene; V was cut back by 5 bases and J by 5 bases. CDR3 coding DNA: TGTGCCAGCAGCCCCCGGACGGGACAGATGAACGAGCAGTACTTC. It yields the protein CASSPRTGQMNEQYF.